One sample yielded the 9 T cell receptor beta chains listed below, sequenced in a study of T cell repertoires in cytomegalovirus infection. In TCRdb, the reads were re-called with MiXCR into one record per CDR3 protein. The sample lists 210,000 or so distinct CDR3 sequences; roughly 6.5% were seen once. Sequencing input: PBMCs. These receptors were obtained from a human donor in good health (CMV status not recorded). Some clones in this sample may be carry-over from other donors' samples.

The sample holds many counts of this clonotype. This rearrangement joins TRBV7-2 to TRBJ1-2; the D gene is possibly TRBD1 (5 bases). Germline V lookup: CDR1 SGHTA, CDR2 FQGNSA. The CDR3 has 16 amino acids. V lost 0 bases and J lost 3, with 14 bases in between. DNA of the CDR3: TGTGCCAGCAGCTTAGCGGGGGAACGGTTGGACTATGGCTACACCTTC. Protein product: CASSLAGERLDYGYTF. Looking up the rest from reference TRBV7-2 and TRBJ1-2 gives the full variable domain: GAGVSQSPSNKVTEKGKDVELRCDPISGHTALYWYRQSLGQGLEFLIYFQGNSAPDKSGLPSDRFSAERTGGSVSTLTIQRTQQEDSAVYLCASSLAGERLDYGYTFGSGTRLTVV.

Regarding this clonotype: A read error may produce the germline difference seen at one junction end. The gene calls are TRBV13 and TRBJ2-5; 11 positions match TRBD1. Germline V gene sequence: CDR1 PRHDT, CDR2 FYEKMQ (reference sequence). CDR3 length equals 15 residues. CDR3 coding DNA: TGTGCCAGCAGCTTGTCCGGGACAGGGGGAGAGATCCAGTACTTC. Its protein product is CASSLSGTGGEIQYF.

The chain uses TRBV2 and TRBJ2-2; 8 bases are a match to TRBD1. This CDR3 spans 15 amino acids. Germline trimming cut 6 bases from V and 1 base from J; bases unmatched to any gene: 4. Germline assignment: CDR1 SNHLY and CDR2 FYNNEI. CDR3 bases: TGTGCCAGCAGGGGGGACAGGTTGAACACCGGGGAGCTGTTTTTT. Translation gives CASRGDRLNTGELFF.

This clonotype was seen repeatedly, ten times or more. J is TRBJ1-1 and V is TRBV7-3; D is ambiguous. Germline V gene lookup returns CDR1 SGHTA and CDR2 FQGTGA. Trimming removed 2 bases at V and 5 bases at J, with 9 bases between. The CDR3 spans 13 residues. The CDR3 DNA reads TGTGCCAGCAGCTTATATCGGGGAACTGAAGCTTTCTTT. Translation: CASSLYRGTEAFF.

This sequence joins TRBV5-1 and TRBJ1-1; the match to TRBD1 covers 7 bases. V was pared by 0 bases and J by 0 bases, with 2 bases of the junction left unmatched. The CDR3 length is 15 residues. Germline CDR1 and CDR2: SGHRS and YFSETQ. CDR3 in amino acids: CASSLAGTVNTEAFF. CDR3 nucleotides: TGCGCCAGCAGCTTGGCAGGGACAGTGAACACTGAAGCTTTCTTT. The whole variable domain, remainder taken from reference TRBV5-1 and TRBJ1-1, is KAGVTQTPRYLIKTRGQQVTLSCSPISGHRSVSWYQQTPGQGLQFLFEYFSETQRNKGNFPGRFSGRQFSNSRSEMNVSTLELGDSALYLCASSLAGTVNTEAFFGQGTRLTVV.

This clonotype was recorded a few times. This sequence joins TRBV4-3 and TRBJ2-3; 11 bases are shared with TRBD2. This CDR3 has 16 amino acids. Germline lookup yields CDR1 LGHNA and CDR2 YSLEER. With 4 bases clipped from V and 2 bases from J, the junction kept 5 bases outside the gene matches. CDR3 residues: CASSRTSGPATDTQYF. In nucleotides, the CDR3 is TGCGCCAGCAGCCGGACTAGCGGGCCGGCCACAGATACGCAGTATTTT.

This clonotype has only a few counts. The chain couples TRBV9 to TRBJ1-1; D is unresolved. Trimming removed 0 bases from V and 0 bases from J, with 12 bases in between. Germline loops: CDR1 SGDLS, CDR2 YYNGEE. The CDR3 extends over 16 amino acids. The CDR3 DNA sequence: TGTGCCAGCAGCGTAGCCGAGACACCGGTGAACACTGAAGCTTTCTTT. Translation gives CASSVAETPVNTEAFF. Looking up the rest from reference TRBV9 and TRBJ1-1 gives the full variable domain: DSGVTQTPKHLITATGQRVTLRCSPRSGDLSVYWYQQSLDQGLQFLIQYYNGEERAKGNILERFSAQQFPDLHSELNLSSLELGDSALYFCASSVAETPVNTEAFFGQGTRLTVV.

Many counts were recorded for this clonotype. The chain employs TRBV27 and TRBJ2-7; weak D call: TRBD2 (5 bases). Germline-derived CDR1 and CDR2 are MNHEY and SMNVEV (reference sequence). The CDR3 runs 12 residues. Trimming stripped 7 bases from V and 5 bases from J, with 12 bases between. CDR3: CASKGDPDEQYF. CDR3 DNA sequence: TGTGCCAGCAAGGGAGACCCCGACGAGCAGTACTTC.

This clonotype was found many times. This sequence joins TRBV12-3 or TRBV12-4 and TRBJ1-1, with D uncertain. The CDR3 is 12 amino acids. The V end was cut by 6 bases, the J end by 11 bases, with 16 bases between. CDR3 loop: CASSQQEGKAFF. CDR3 DNA: TGTGCCAGCAGCCAGCAGGAGGGAAAGGCTTTCTTT.